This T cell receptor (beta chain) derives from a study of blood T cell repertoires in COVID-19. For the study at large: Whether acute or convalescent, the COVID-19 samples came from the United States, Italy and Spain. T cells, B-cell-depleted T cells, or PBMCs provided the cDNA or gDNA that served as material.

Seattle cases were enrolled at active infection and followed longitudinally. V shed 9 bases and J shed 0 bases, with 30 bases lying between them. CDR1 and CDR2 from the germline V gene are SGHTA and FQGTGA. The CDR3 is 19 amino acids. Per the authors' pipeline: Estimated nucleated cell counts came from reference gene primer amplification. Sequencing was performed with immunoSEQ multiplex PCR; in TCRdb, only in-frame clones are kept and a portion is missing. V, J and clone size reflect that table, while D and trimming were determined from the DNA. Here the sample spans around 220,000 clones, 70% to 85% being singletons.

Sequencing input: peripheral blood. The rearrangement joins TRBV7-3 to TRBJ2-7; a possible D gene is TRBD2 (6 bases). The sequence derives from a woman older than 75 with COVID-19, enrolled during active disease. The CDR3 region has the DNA TGTGCCAGATACTTACGGGAGTTCGAGCCGACGCGGTCCTCCTACGAGCAGTACTTC. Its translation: CARYLREFEPTRSSYEQYF.